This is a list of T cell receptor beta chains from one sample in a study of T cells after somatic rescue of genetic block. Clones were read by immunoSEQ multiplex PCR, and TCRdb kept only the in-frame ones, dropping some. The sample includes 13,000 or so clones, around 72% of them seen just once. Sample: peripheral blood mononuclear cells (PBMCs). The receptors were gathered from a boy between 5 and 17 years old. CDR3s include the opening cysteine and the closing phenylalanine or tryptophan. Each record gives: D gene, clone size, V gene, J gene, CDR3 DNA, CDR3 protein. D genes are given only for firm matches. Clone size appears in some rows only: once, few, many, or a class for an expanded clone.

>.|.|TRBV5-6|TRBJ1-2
TGTGCCAGCAGCTTGGTTGTGACTGCTAACTATGGCTACACCTTC
CASSLVVTANYGYTF
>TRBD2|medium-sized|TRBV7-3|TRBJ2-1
TGTGCCAGCAGCTTAGAAGGGCATCTAGCGGGAGGGAACAATGAGCAGTTCTTC
CASSLEGHLAGGNNEQFF
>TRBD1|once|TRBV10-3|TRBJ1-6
TGTGCCATCAGCGGGAGACAGGGGAAGAATAATTCACCCCTCCACTTT
CAISGRQGKNNSPLHF
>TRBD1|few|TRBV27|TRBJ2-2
TGTGCCAGCAGTCTCCGGGACAGTTATGCTGGAGAGCTGTTTTTT
CASSLRDSYAGELFF
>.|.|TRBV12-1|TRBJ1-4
TGTGCCAGCAGCTTAACAGGGGGCGGCGGTGAAAAACTGTTTTTT
CASSLTGGGGEKLFF
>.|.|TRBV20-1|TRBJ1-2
TGCGGAACGTGGGGATCCGGCGGCTACACCTTC
CGTWGSGGYTF
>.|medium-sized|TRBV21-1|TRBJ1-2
TGTGCCAGCAGCATTGCGGAAAAGAGTGGCTACACCTTC
CASSIAEKSGYTF
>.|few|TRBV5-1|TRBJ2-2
TGCGCCAGCAGCCGGGACCGCCCGAACACCGGGGAGCTGTTTTTT
CASSRDRPNTGELFF
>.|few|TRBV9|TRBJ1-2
TGTGCCAGCAGCGTAGCCCCAGCTCCTGGCTATGGCTACACCTTC
CASSVAPAPGYGYTF
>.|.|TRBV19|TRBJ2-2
TGTGCCAGGGGGAGACAAAACACCGGGGAGCTGTTTTTT
CARGRQNTGELFF
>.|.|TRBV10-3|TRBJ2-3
TGTGCCATCAGTGAGTCTACGGTGGGAAGCACAGATACGCAGTATTTT
CAISESTVGSTDTQYF
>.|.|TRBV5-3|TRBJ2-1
TGTGCCAGCAGCCAAGAAGGGATGAATGAGCAGTTCTTC
CASSQEGMNEQFF
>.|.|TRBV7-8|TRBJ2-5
TGTGCCAGCAGCTTAGGGAGGATCATGAGGTATAGGGAGACCCAGTACTTC
CASSLGRIMRYRETQYF
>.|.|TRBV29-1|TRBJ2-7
TGCAGCGTTGAAACGGGTCTTTACGAGCAGTACTTC
CSVETGLYEQYF
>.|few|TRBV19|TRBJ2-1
TGTGCCAGTAGTTACGGACCCCGGGGTGAGCAGTTCTTC
CASSYGPRGEQFF
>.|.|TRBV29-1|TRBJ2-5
TGCAGCATCGGCGCGGGGATCCAAGAGACCCAGTACTTC
CSIGAGIQETQYF
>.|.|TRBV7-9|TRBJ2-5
TGTGCCAGCAGCTTCCCGGGGATCCAAGAGACCCAGTACTTC
CASSFPGIQETQYF
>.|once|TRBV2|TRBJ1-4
TGTGCCAGCAGCACTCAACTCGACAGGCAAACTAATGAAAAACTGTTTTTT
CASSTQLDRQTNEKLFF
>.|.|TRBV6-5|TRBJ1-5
TGTGCCAGCATGAAGGGCAGGGGCAATCAGCCCCAGCATTTT
CASMKGRGNQPQHF
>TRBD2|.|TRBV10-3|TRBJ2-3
TGTGCCATCAGTGAGTCCCAGGCGGGAGAGAGAGATACGCAGTATTTT
CAISESQAGERDTQYF
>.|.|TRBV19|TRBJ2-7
TGTGCCAGTAGTACTTTCGGGACACTAGCCTACGAGCAGTACTTC
CASSTFGTLAYEQYF
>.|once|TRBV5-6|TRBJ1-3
TGTGCCAGCAGCTTGTTTGGAACCTCTGGAAACACCATATATTTT
CASSLFGTSGNTIYF
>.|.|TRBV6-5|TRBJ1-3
TGTGCCAGCAGTTACGGGGGGAGAAACACCATATATTTT
CASSYGGRNTIYF
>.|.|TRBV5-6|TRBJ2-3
TGTGCCAGCAGCTTAGGGGATGGGGACCTGAGGGCAGATACGCAGTATTTT
CASSLGDGDLRADTQYF
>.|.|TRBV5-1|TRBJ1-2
TGCGCCAGCAGCCTATTTCAGGTTGGCTACACCTTC
CASSLFQVGYTF
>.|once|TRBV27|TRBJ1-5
TGTGCCAGCAGTCCATGGAGGGCAGGTGATCAGCCCCAGCATTTT
CASSPWRAGDQPQHF
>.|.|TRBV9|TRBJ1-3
TGTGCCAGCAGCGTAGCCGGGGGCGAGGGAAACACCATATATTTT
CASSVAGGEGNTIYF
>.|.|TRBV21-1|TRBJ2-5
TGTGCCAGCAGCTACCTAAGCGGGAAGGAACAAGAGACCCAGTACTTC
CASSYLSGKEQETQYF
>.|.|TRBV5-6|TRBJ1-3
TGTGCCAGCAGCTTGGCCCCGGACTCTGGAAACACCATATATTTT
CASSLAPDSGNTIYF
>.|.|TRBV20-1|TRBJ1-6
TGCAGTGCTGTTGGACGGCTGTCCCTCCACTTT
CSAVGRLSLHF
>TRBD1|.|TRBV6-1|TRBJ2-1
TGTGCCAGCAGGGCCCGGGACAGCACCTACAATGAGCAGTTCTTC
CASRARDSTYNEQFF
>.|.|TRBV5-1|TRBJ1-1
TGCGCCAGCAGCTTGGCGGGTGAAGCTTTCTTT
CASSLAGEAFF
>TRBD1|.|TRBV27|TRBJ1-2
TGTGCCAGCAGGGACTCGACAGGGCGCACCTATGGCTACACCTTC
CASRDSTGRTYGYTF
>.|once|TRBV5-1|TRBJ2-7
TGCGCCAGCAGCTTGACCGGAACAGGGAACTACGAGCAGTACTTC
CASSLTGTGNYEQYF
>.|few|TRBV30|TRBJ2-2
TGTGCCTGCAAGACAGGTAACACCGGGGAGCTGTTTTTT
CACKTGNTGELFF
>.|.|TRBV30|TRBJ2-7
TGTGCCTGGAGAGGGGACGGGGTATTGAACGAGCAGTACTTC
CAWRGDGVLNEQYF
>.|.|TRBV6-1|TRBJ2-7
TGTGCCAGCAGTGATCAATGGCGACTGAGCTACGAGCAGTACTTC
CASSDQWRLSYEQYF
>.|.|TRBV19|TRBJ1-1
TGTGCCAGTAACTCATGGAGAGCCCCCCCTGAAGCTTTCTTT
CASNSWRAPPEAFF
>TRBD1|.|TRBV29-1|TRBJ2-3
TGCAGCGTTGGCCAGGGGGCAAGAGATACGCAGTATTTT
CSVGQGARDTQYF
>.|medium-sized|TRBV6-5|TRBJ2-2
TGTGCCAGCAGTAGCTGGGGGAACACCGGGGAGCTGTTTTTT
CASSSWGNTGELFF
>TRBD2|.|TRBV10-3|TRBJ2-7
TGTGCCACAGAGGGACTAGCCTCCTACGAGCAGTACTTC
CATEGLASYEQYF
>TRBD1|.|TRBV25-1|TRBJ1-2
TGTGCCAGCGGGGACAGGTCTAACTATGGCTACACCTTC
CASGDRSNYGYTF
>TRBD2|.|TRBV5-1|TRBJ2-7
TGCGCCAGCAGCCCATTTCCCCCCGGGACTATCACCTCCTACGAGCAGTACTTC
CASSPFPPGTITSYEQYF
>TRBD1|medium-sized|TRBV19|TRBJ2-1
TGTGCCAGTAGTATCGGGACAGGGAGGATGGATGAGCAGTTCTTC
CASSIGTGRMDEQFF
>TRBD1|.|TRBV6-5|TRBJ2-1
TGTGCCAGCAGAAGACAGGGTGGGAATGAGCAGTTCTTC
CASRRQGGNEQFF
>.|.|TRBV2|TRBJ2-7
TGTGCCAGCAGTTGGCTTACCTACGAGCAGTACTTC
CASSWLTYEQYF
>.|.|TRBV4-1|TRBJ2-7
TGCGCCAGCCGACCCCTACTCGGGACACCTTTCTACGAGCAGTACTTC
CASRPLLGTPFYEQYF
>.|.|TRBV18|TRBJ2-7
TGTGCCAGCTCACCAGTCACGTACGAGCAGTACTTC
CASSPVTYEQYF
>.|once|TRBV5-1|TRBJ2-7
TGCGCCAGCAGCTCGGGCGGGCAGCAGGTGGGCGAGCAGTACTTC
CASSSGGQQVGEQYF
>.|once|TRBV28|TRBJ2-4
TGTGCCAGCAGTTTTAACGGTTTAGCCAAAAACATTCAGTACTTC
CASSFNGLAKNIQYF